A single sample is the source of the 22 T cell receptor beta chains below, sequenced in a study of T cell repertoires in cytomegalovirus infection. Their antigens remain unidentified. TCRdb processed the reads anew with MiXCR; each CDR3 protein has one entry. The sample has 450,000 to 650,000 distinct CDR3 sequences, around 40% seen once. The sequencing used cultured PBMCs, collected from culture after CMV antigen stimulation. These receptors all stem from a human donor in good health (CMV status not recorded). Some clones in this sample may be carry-over from other donors' samples.

This clonotype has just a few counts. The chain carries TRBV7-9 and TRBJ2-7, with TRBD2 as a possible D gene (6 bases). The CDR3 is made up of 14 amino acids. Germline V gene sequence: CDR1 SEHNR, CDR2 FQNEAQ (reference sequence). Trimming removed 1 base from V and 6 bases from J, with 13 bases in between. The CDR3 is CASSLGPGGLEQYF. In DNA, the CDR3 is TGTGCCAGCAGCTTAGGTCCTGGAGGGCTCGAGCAGTACTTC.

The chain joins TRBV5-6 to TRBJ1-6; 10 bases line up with TRBD1. The CDR3 extends over 15 amino acids. Germline V lookup: CDR1 SGHDT, CDR2 YYEEEE. With V trimmed by 4 bases and J by 10 bases, 8 bases remained unmatched. This chain's CDR3 is CASSIWTGGRSPLHF. In DNA form, the CDR3 reads TGTGCCAGCAGCATATGGACAGGGGGACGCTCACCCCTCCACTTT.

The chain carries TRBV7-2 and TRBJ2-1; TRBD2 agrees at 13 bases. Per germline, CDR1 SGHTA and CDR2 FQGNSA. The trim removed 5 bases at V and 4 bases at J, leaving 2 bases unmatched. There are 15 residues in the CDR3. This CDR3 reads CASSALAGGYNEQFF. For the CDR3, the DNA is TGTGCCAGCAGCGCACTAGCGGGGGGGTACAATGAGCAGTTCTTC.

J is TRBJ2-1 and V is TRBV20-1, with D possibly TRBD1 on 6 matching bases. Germline V gene sequence: CDR1 DFQATT, CDR2 SNEGSKA (reference sequence). This CDR3 region has 12 residues. The ends were cut back, 6 bases at V and 6 bases at J, with 12 bases in the middle. The DNA of the CDR3 is TGCAGTGCAAATAGGGGGACCAATGAGCAGTTCTTC. Translated, it gives CSANRGTNEQFF.

The chain carries TRBV6-2 or TRBV6-3 and TRBJ2-7; D is undetermined. This CDR3 is 13 amino acids long. The germline CDR1 and CDR2 sequences are MNHEY and SVGEGT. V lost 5 bases and J 0 bases, leaving 8 bases between the germline ends. DNA of the CDR3: TGTGCCAGCAGTGGGTGGGCCTCCTACGAGCAGTACTTC. Protein product: CASSGWASYEQYF.

V is TRBV7-2 and J is TRBJ1-2; D not resolved. Trimming removed 0 bases from V and 1 base from J, with 9 bases in between. The CDR3 covers 15 residues. Germline CDR1 reads SGHTA; CDR2 reads FQGNSA. CDR3 region: CASSLAARGNYGYTF. CDR3 bases: TGTGCCAGCAGCTTAGCTGCCCGGGGTAACTATGGCTACACCTTC.

The chain has TRBV5-4 and TRBJ2-1; TRBD1 matches 7 bases. Germline-derived CDR1 and CDR2 are SGHNT and YYREEE (reference sequence). V shed 4 bases, J shed 5 bases, and the junction held 6 bases outside the gene matches. CDR3 size: 14 residues. In DNA form, the CDR3 reads TGTGCCAGCAGCCCCCCCGGGACAGACAATGAGCAGTTCTTC. Translated, it gives CASSPPGTDNEQFF.

The table lists this clonotype with a few counts. The V call is TRBV7-6, the J call TRBJ2-1; 9 positions match TRBD2. CDR3 length equals 16 residues. In germline, CDR1 is SGHVS, CDR2 FNYEAQ. V was pared by 7 bases and J by 7 bases, with 14 bases of the junction left unmatched. CDR3 nucleotide sequence: TGTGCCAGCATGGGGGAGGCGGGAGGGCCCTCGAATGAGCAGTTCTTC. Protein sequence: CASMGEAGGPSNEQFF.

The rearrangement uses TRBV6-2 or TRBV6-3 and TRBJ2-3, with 8 bases lining up with TRBD1. The CDR3 loop spans 15 amino acids. Germline trimming cut 6 bases from V and 4 bases from J; bases unmatched to any gene: 9. Germline CDR1 and CDR2: MNHEY and SVGEGT. The CDR3 spells CASRPTGTGADTQYF. For the CDR3, the DNA is TGTGCCAGCAGACCGACCGGGACAGGAGCAGATACGCAGTATTTT.

V usage is TRBV7-9 and J usage is TRBJ2-1; 14 nucleotides agree with TRBD2. The CDR3 has 18 amino acids. Per germline, CDR1 SEHNR and CDR2 FQNEAQ (reference sequence). The ends lost 7 bases at V and 0 bases at J; junction bases unmatched: 8. The CDR3 DNA follows: TGTGCCAGCACCCTAGGACTAGCGGGAGGCCGCTCCTACAATGAGCAGTTCTTC. Translating it yields CASTLGLAGGRSYNEQFF.

The chain has TRBV7-2 and TRBJ2-1; D is possibly TRBD1 (6 bases). The CDR3 contains 12 residues. V was shortened by 5 bases and J by 10 bases, with 12 bases between the two germline ends. The germline V gene encodes CDR1 SGHTA and CDR2 FQGNSA. The CDR3 sequence is CASSPRGFEQFF. CDR3 DNA: TGTGCCAGCAGCCCTAGGGGGTTCGAGCAGTTCTTC.

This clonotype came up many times. V gene TRBV7-2 combines with J gene TRBJ2-1; 7 bases fit TRBD1. V shed 8 bases and J 7 bases; nucleotides not matched to a gene: 8. This CDR3 region has 13 residues. Germline CDR1 and CDR2: SGHTA and FQGNSA. This CDR3 is CASGTGQRNEQFF. CDR3 DNA sequence: TGTGCCAGCGGAACGGGACAGAGAAATGAGCAGTTCTTC.

CDR3 residues: CSASHGVSYEQYF. The CDR3 DNA reads as TGCAGTGCCTCGCATGGGGTCTCCTACGAGCAGTACTTC. The chain combines TRBV20-1 with TRBJ2-7; D is uncertain. V was clipped by 6 bases and J by 0 bases, with 12 bases between them. The CDR3 sequence is 13 residues long. CDR1 DFQATT and CDR2 SNEGSKA come from the germline V gene (reference sequence).

This clonotype was counted between two and nine times. The V and J genes are TRBV20-1 and TRBJ1-1; no reliable D call. Per germline, CDR1 DFQATT and CDR2 SNEGSKA (reference sequence). The CDR3 extends over 13 amino acids. Trimming cost V 0 bases and J 4 bases, with 9 bases left between them. CDR3 coding DNA: TGCAGTGCTAGAGATGTAGCTGGCACTGAAGCTTTCTTT. This translates into CSARDVAGTEAFF.

Concerning this clonotype itself: Germline and junction disagree at one end, which may indicate a read error. The chain carries TRBV6-6 and TRBJ2-1, with TRBD2 identical over 12 bases. The CDR3 runs 15 residues. From germline, CDR1 is MNHNY and CDR2 SVGAGI (reference sequence). The CDR3 reads CAGSSSGGARNEQFF. CDR3 nucleotide sequence: TGTGCCGGCAGTTCTAGCGGGGGGGCCAGGAATGAGCAGTTCTTC.

The chain is built from TRBV20-1 and TRBJ1-2, with D unresolved. The CDR3 consists of 12 residues. The germline V and J ends were trimmed by 2 bases and 4 bases, with 8 bases remaining between them. Germline CDR1 and CDR2: DFQATT and SNEGSKA (reference sequence). CDR3 amino acids: CSARKGGYGYTF. The CDR3 DNA reads as TGCAGTGCTAGAAAGGGAGGCTATGGCTACACCTTC.

V gene TRBV7-8 combines with J gene TRBJ2-1; TRBD2 agrees at 7 bases. In germline, CDR1 is SGHVS, CDR2 FQNEAQ. This CDR3 comprises 14 residues. Trimming removed 5 bases from V and 9 bases from J; junction bases left unmatched: 10. The CDR3: CASSPTPTGGEQFF. As DNA, the CDR3 is TGTGCCAGCAGCCCCACACCGACGGGGGGTGAGCAGTTCTTC.

The chain carries TRBV6-5 and TRBJ2-1, with D maybe TRBD2 (6 bases). The CDR3 loop spans 13 amino acids. Looked up from germline, CDR1 is MNHEY and CDR2 is SVGAGI. Trimming pared 0 bases from V and 10 bases from J, leaving 10 bases between. DNA of the CDR3: TGTGCCAGCAGTTACTCCTTGGACTACGAGCAGTTCTTC. This codes for CASSYSLDYEQFF.

This clonotype showed up just a few times. The chain employs TRBV7-9 and TRBJ1-2; D is unresolved. CDR1 is SEHNR and CDR2 is FQNEAQ in the germline V gene (reference sequence). CDR3 size: 13 residues. V was trimmed by 3 bases and J by 8 bases, leaving 13 bases between them. CDR3 residues: CASSFNRWFGYTF. CDR3 coding DNA: TGTGCCAGCAGCTTTAACCGTTGGTTCGGCTACACCTTC.

This clonotype was observed a handful of times. The CDR3 here is CASTRWGQGKNEQFF. CDR3 DNA: TGTGCCAGCACTCGTTGGGGACAGGGGAAGAATGAGCAGTTCTTC. This chain connects TRBV12-3 or TRBV12-4 to TRBJ2-1; 10 bases agree with TRBD1. The V and J ends lost 7 bases and 7 bases, in that order; junction bases with no gene match: 10. This CDR3 is 15 amino acids long.

The CDR3 DNA reads TGTGCCAGCGGGGTGTTGGACCTTTACGAGCAGTACTTC. Its protein product is CASGVLDLYEQYF. V gene TRBV12-3 or TRBV12-4 combines with J gene TRBJ2-7, with D uncertain. The CDR3 loop spans 13 amino acids. Trimming took 8 bases from V and 4 from J, leaving 15 bases between them.

In this sample, this clonotype turned up a few times. The V call is TRBV7-8, the J call TRBJ2-7, with D tentatively TRBD2 (5 bases). The CDR3 extends over 16 amino acids. V dropped 5 bases and J dropped 9 bases, with 26 bases sitting between them. Per germline, CDR1 SGHVS and CDR2 FQNEAQ. CDR3 in DNA: TGTGCCAGCAGCAACCGAGCGGACCCCCCTTTTTCGGCGCAGTACTTC. It translates to CASSNRADPPFSAQYF.